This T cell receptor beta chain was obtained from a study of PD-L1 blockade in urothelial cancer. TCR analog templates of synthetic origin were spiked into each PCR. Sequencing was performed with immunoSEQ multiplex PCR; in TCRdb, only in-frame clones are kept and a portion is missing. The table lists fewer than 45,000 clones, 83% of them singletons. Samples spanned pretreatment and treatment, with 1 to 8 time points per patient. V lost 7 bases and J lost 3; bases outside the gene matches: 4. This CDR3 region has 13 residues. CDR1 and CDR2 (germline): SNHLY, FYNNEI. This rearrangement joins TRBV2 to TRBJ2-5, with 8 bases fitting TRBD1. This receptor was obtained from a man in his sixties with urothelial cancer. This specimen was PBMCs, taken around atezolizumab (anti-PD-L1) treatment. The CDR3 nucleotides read TGTGCCAGCACCGGGACAGGCAAAGAGACCCAGTACTTC. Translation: CASTGTGKETQYF.